This T cell receptor beta chain was captured by sequencing in a study of T cell repertoires in cytomegalovirus infection. Study-level information: It was the public TCR beta signatures that indicated both CMV infection and matching HLA type.

This CDR3 has 19 amino acids. Germline V gene data show CDR1 as SGHVS and CDR2 as FNYEAQ. The ends were cut back, 7 bases at V and 0 bases at J, with 25 bases in the middle. Details on this clonotype: Its antigen is still unknown.

Via MiXCR, TCRdb re-called the reads, giving one row per CDR3 protein. The sample consists of approximately 990,000 distinct CDR3 sequences, more than 25% of them appearing once. Overall study results and limits: Clonotype analysis showed dominance of the ex vivo response by HLA-C-restricted CMV-specific TCR beta clonotypes.

The clonotype comes from a human donor in good health (CMV status not recorded). Some clones in this sample may be carry-over from other donors' samples. The genes are TRBV7-6 and TRBJ2-1; a weak D match, TRBD2 (5 bases). The source was cultured CD8+ T cells from PBMCs, collected from culture after CMV antigen stimulation. The CDR3 spells CASTQLLAGGRGSYNEQFF. Written as DNA, the CDR3 is TGTGCCAGCACCCAACTCTTGGCGGGTGGTCGGGGCTCCTACAATGAGCAGTTCTTC. Complete variable domain (other parts from reference TRBV7-6 and TRBJ2-1): GAGVSQSPRYKVTKRGQDVALRCDPISGHVSLYWYRQALGQGPEFLTYFNYEAQQDKSGLPNDRFSAERPEGSISTLTIQRTEQRDSAMYRCASTQLLAGGRGSYNEQFFGPGTRLTVL.